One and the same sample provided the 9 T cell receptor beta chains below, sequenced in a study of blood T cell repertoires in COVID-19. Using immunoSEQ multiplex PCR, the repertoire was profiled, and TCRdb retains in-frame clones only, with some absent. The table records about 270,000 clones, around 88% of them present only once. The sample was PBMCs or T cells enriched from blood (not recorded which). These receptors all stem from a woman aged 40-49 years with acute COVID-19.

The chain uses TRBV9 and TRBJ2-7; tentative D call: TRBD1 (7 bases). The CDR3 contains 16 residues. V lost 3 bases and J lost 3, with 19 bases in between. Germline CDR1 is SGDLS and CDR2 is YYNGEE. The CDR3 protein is CASSAQGGPQLYEQYF. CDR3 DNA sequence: TGTGCCAGCAGCGCTCAGGGGGGTCCCCAACTCTACGAGCAGTACTTC.

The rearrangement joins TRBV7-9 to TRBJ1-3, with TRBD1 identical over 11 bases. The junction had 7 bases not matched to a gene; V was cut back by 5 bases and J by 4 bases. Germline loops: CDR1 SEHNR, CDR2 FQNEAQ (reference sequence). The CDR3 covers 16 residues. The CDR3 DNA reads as TGTGCCAGCAGCATGGACAGGGGGCCTGGAGGAAACACCATATATTTT. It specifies CASSMDRGPGGNTIYF. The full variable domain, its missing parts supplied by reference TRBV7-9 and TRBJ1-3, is DTGVSQNPRHKITKRGQNVTFRCDPISEHNRLYWYRQTLGQGPEFLTYFQNEAQLEKSRLLSDRFSAERPKGSFSTLEIQRTEQGDSAMYLCASSMDRGPGGNTIYFGEGSWLTVV.

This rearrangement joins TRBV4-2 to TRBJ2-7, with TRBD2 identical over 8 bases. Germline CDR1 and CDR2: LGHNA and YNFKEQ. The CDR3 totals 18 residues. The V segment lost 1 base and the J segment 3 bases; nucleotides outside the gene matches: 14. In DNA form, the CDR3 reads TGTGCCAGCAGCCAAGTCGTCTTAGCGGGACCAGAGTTCTACGAGCAGTACTTC. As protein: CASSQVVLAGPEFYEQYF.

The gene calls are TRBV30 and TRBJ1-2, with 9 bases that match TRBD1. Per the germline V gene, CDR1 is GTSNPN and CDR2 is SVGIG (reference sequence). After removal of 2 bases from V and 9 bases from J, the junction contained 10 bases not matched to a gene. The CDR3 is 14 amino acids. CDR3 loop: CAWSPGQGIYRYTF. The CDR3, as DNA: TGTGCCTGGAGTCCGGGACAGGGCATTTATCGCTACACCTTC.

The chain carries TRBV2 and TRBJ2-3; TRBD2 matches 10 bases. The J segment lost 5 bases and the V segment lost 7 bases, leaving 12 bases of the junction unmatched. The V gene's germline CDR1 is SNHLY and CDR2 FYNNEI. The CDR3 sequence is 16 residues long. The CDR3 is CASNIAGLAAEDTQYF. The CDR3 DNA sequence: TGTGCCAGCAATATCGCCGGACTAGCGGCTGAAGATACGCAGTATTTT. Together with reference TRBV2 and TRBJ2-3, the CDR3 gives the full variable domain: EPEVTQTPSHQVTQMGQEVILRCVPISNHLYFYWYRQILGQKVEFLVSFYNNEISEKSEIFDDQFSVERPDGSNFTLKIRSTKLEDSAMYFCASNIAGLAAEDTQYFGPGTRLTVL.

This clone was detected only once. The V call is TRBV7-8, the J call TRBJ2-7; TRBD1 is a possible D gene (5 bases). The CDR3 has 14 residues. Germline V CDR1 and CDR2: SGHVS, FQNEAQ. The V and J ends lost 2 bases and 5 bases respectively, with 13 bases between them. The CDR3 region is CASSLRALGDEQYF. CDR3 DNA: TGTGCCAGCAGCTTACGAGCCCTAGGGGACGAGCAGTACTTC.

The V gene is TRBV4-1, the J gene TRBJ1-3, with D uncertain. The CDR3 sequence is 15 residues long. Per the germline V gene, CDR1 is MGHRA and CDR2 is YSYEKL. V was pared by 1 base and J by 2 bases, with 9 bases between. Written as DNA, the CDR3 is TGCGCCAGCAGCCAAGGGCTTGAAACTGGAAACACCATATATTTT. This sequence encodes CASSQGLETGNTIYF.

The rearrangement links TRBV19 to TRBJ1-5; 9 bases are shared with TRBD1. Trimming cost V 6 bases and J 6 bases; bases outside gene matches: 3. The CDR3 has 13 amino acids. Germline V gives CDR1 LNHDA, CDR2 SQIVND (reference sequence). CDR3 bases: TGTGCCAGTAGCCCGGGACAGGGTCAGCCCCAGCATTTT. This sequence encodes CASSPGQGQPQHF.

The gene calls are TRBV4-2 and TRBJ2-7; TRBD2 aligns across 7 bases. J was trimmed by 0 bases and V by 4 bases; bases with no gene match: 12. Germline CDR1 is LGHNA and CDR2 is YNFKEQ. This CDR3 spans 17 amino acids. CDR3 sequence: CASSPQGGSFGSYEQYF. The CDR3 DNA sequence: TGTGCCAGCAGCCCGCAGGGCGGGAGCTTCGGCTCCTACGAGCAGTACTTC.